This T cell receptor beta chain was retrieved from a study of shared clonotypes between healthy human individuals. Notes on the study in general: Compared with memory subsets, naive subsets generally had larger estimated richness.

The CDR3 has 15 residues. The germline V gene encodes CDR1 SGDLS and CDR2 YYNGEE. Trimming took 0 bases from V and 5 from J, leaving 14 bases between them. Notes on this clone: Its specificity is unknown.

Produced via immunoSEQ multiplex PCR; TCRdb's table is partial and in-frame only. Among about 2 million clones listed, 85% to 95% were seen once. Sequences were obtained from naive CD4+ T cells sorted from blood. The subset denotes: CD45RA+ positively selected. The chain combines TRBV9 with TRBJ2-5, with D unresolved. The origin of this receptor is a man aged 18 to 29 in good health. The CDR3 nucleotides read TGTGCCAGCAGCGTAGCTCACGTGTTTGGGGAGACCCAGTACTTC. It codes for CASSVAHVFGETQYF.